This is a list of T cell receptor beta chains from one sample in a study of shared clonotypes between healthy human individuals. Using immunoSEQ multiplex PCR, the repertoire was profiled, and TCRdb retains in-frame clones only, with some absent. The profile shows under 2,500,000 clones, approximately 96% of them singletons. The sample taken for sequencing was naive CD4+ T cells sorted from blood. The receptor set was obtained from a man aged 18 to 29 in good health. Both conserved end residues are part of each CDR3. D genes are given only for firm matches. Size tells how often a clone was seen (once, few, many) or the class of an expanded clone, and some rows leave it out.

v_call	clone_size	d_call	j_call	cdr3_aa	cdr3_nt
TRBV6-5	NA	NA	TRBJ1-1	CASSQLLNTEAFF	TGTGCCAGCAGTCAACTGCTGAACACTGAAGCTTTCTTT
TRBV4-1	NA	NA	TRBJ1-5	CASSRARLNQPQHF	TGCGCCAGCAGCCGTGCCCGTTTGAATCAGCCCCAGCATTTT
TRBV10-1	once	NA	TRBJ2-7	CASSEDVALDEQYF	TGCGCCAGCAGTGAGGACGTGGCTTTAGACGAGCAGTACTTC
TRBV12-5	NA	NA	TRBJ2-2	CASGPPNTGELFF	TGTGCTAGTGGTCCACCGAACACCGGGGAGCTGTTTTTT
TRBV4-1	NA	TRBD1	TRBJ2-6	CASSQDKQGGSGANVLTF	TGCGCCAGCAGCCAAGATAAACAGGGGGGCTCTGGGGCCAACGTCCTGACTTTC
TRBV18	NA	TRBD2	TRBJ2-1	CASSQGLADYNEQFF	TGTGCCAGCTCACAGGGACTAGCGGACTACAATGAGCAGTTCTTC
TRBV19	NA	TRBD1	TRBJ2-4	CATAGTGVVAKNIQYF	TGTGCCACTGCCGGGACAGGGGTCGTAGCCAAAAACATTCAGTACTTC
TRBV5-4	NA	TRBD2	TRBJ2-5	CASSLGSGLETQYF	TGTGCCAGCAGCTTGGGTAGCGGGCTTGAGACCCAGTACTTC
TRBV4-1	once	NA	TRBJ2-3	CASSQDRTLVRTDTQYF	TGCGCCAGCAGCCAAGACAGGACTCTTGTACGTACAGATACGCAGTATTTT
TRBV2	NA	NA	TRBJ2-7	CASSDHGYEQYF	TGTGCCAGCAGTGACCACGGGTACGAGCAGTACTTC
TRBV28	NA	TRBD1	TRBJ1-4	CASSPSPGQGEEKLFF	TGTGCCAGCAGCCCTAGCCCGGGACAGGGAGAGGAAAAACTGTTTTTT
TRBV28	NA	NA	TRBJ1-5	CATKREQPQHF	TGTGCCACAAAGAGGGAACAGCCCCAGCATTTT
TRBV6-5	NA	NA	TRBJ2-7	CASSGTSSSYEQYF	TGTGCCAGCAGTGGGACTTCGAGCTCCTACGAGCAGTACTTC
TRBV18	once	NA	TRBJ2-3	CASSPPNPITRDTQYF	TGTGCCAGCTCACCACCGAACCCTATCACAAGGGATACGCAGTATTTT
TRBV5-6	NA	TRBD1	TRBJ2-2	CASSLYRGPGELFF	TGTGCCAGCAGCTTGTACAGGGGGCCCGGGGAGCTGTTTTTT
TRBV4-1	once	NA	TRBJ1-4	CASSQSLWEPSEKLFF	TGCGCCAGCAGCCAATCCTTATGGGAGCCGAGTGAAAAACTGTTTTTT
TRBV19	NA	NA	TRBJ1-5	CASRFGGQQPQHF	TGTGCCAGTAGATTTGGGGGCCAACAGCCCCAGCATTTT
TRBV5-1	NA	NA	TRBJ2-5	CASSFGSNQETQYF	TGCGCCAGCAGCTTTGGTAGTAATCAAGAGACCCAGTACTTC
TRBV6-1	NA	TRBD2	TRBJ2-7	CASSERTSLPHEQYF	TGTGCCAGCAGCGAGAGGACTAGTCTCCCCCACGAGCAGTACTTC
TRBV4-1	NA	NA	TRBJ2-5	CASSQGSLETQYF	TGCGCCAGCAGCCAAGGCTCCTTGGAGACCCAGTACTTC
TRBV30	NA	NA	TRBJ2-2	CAWSAGELFF	TGTGCCTGGAGTGCTGGGGAGCTGTTTTTT
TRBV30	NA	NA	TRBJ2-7	CAWSVATEQYF	TGTGCCTGGAGTGTAGCGACCGAGCAGTACTTC
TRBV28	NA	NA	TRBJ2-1	CASSYLAGEQFF	TGTGCCAGCAGTTACCTAGCTGGTGAGCAGTTCTTC
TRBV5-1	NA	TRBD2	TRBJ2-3	CASSLLGGRVTDTQYF	TGCGCCAGCAGCTTGTTGGGCGGGAGGGTGACAGATACGCAGTATTTT
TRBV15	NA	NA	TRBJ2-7	CATSRGGSTYEQYF	TGTGCCACCAGCAGGGGCGGCTCGACCTACGAGCAGTACTTC
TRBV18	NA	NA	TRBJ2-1	CASSQTPVGAEQFF	TGTGCCAGCTCACAAACCCCCGTCGGGGCTGAGCAGTTCTTC
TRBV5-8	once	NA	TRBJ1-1	CASSWGGSRTEAFF	TGTGCCAGCAGCTGGGGTGGCAGTCGCACTGAAGCTTTCTTT
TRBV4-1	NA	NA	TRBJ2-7	CASSRPGTEQYF	TGCGCCAGCAGCCGACCCGGGACGGAGCAGTACTTC
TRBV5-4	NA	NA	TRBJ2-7	CASSLSGSGKDYEQYF	TGTGCCAGCAGCTTGAGCGGGTCCGGGAAGGACTACGAGCAGTACTTC
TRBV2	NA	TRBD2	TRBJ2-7	CASELAGGYEQYF	TGTGCCAGCGAACTAGCGGGGGGCTACGAGCAGTACTTC
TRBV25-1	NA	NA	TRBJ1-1	CASRVRGSGNTEAFF	TGTGCCAGCAGGGTCCGTGGGAGCGGGAACACTGAAGCTTTCTTT
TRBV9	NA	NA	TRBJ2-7	CASSPGDSYEQYF	TGTGCCAGCAGCCCTGGAGACTCCTACGAGCAGTACTTC
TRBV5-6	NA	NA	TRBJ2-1	CASSQKRLVPAFF	TGTGCCAGCAGCCAGAAACGACTAGTGCCCGCGTTCTTC
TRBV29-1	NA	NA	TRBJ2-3	CSVAGTEGTDTQYF	TGCAGCGTTGCCGGGACTGAAGGCACAGATACGCAGTATTTT
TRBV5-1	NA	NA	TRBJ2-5	CASSLVVWADQETQYF	TGCGCCAGCAGCTTGGTAGTTTGGGCAGATCAAGAGACCCAGTACTTC
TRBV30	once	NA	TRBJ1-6	CAWSVSNSPLHF	TGTGCCTGGAGTGTTAGTAATTCACCCCTCCACTTT
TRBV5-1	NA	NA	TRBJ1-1	CASSLDPAMNTEAFF	TGCGCCAGCAGCTTGGATCCCGCGATGAACACTGAAGCTTTCTTT
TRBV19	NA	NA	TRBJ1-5	CASSIAGGQDQPQHF	TGTGCCAGTAGTATAGCCGGAGGGCAGGATCAGCCCCAGCATTTT
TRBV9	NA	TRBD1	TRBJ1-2	CASSARGDRDDYGYTF	TGTGCCAGCAGCGCCAGAGGGGACAGGGATGACTATGGCTACACCTTC
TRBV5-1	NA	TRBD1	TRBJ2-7	CASSTDRGALGEQYF	TGCGCCAGCAGCACCGACAGGGGTGCCCTCGGCGAGCAGTACTTC
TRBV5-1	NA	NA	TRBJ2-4	CASSTMPSENIQYF	TGCGCCAGCAGCACCATGCCCTCTGAGAACATTCAGTACTTC
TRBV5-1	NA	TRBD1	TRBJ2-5	CASSTRDRGGETQYF	TGCGCCAGCAGCACCCGGGACAGGGGTGGGGAGACCCAGTACTTC
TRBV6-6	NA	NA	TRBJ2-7	CASSYGDRYEQYF	TGTGCCAGCAGTTATGGGGATAGGTACGAGCAGTACTTC
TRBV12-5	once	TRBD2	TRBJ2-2	CASGRGGKGGTGELFF	TGTGCTAGTGGTCGCGGTGGAAAGGGAGGGACCGGGGAGCTGTTTTTT
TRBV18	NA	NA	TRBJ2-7	CASSPQGSYEQYF	TGTGCCAGCTCACCCCAGGGGTCGTACGAGCAGTACTTC
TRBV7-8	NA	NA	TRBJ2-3	CASSWGVGTSTDTQYF	TGTGCCAGCAGCTGGGGTGTAGGAACGAGCACAGATACGCAGTATTTT
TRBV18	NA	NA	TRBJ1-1	CASSPDREAFF	TGTGCCAGCTCCCCAGACAGGGAAGCTTTCTTT
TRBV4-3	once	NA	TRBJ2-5	CASSHAGSDQETQYF	TGCGCCAGCAGCCATGCGGGTTCTGACCAAGAGACCCAGTACTTC
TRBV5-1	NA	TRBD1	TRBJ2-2	CASSKGQGGTGELFF	TGCGCCAGCAGCAAGGGACAGGGAGGCACCGGGGAGCTGTTTTTT
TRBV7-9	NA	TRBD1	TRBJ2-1	CASSLGQGLEYEQFF	TGTGCCAGCAGCTTAGGACAGGGATTGGAATATGAGCAGTTCTTC